This passage covers 27 T cell receptor beta chains from one sample sequenced in a study of T cells in Graves' hyperthyroidism and ophthalmopathy. Amplified regions were TCR beta CDR3 sequences from RNA transcripts. HTBI primers were the set used in a first-round RT-PCR of the TCR CDR3. TCRdb reprocessed the multiplex PCR reads with MiXCR, giving one entry per CDR3 protein. The data show a few hundred thousand distinct CDR3 sequences, 19% seen once. Sequenced input: blood. These receptors all come from a woman aged 18-29 years with Graves' hyperthyroidism.

This clonotype was seen repeatedly, ten times or more. The chain couples TRBV29-1 to TRBJ1-5, with 7 bases identical to TRBD1. V was clipped by 4 bases and J by 3 bases; unmatched bases: 6. Per germline, CDR1 SQVTM and CDR2 ANQGSEA. This CDR3 comprises 14 residues. DNA of the CDR3: TGCAGCGTTGTGGAGACAGGGAACAATCAGCCCCAGCATTTT. Its protein product is CSVVETGNNQPQHF. The full variable domain, its missing parts supplied by reference TRBV29-1 and TRBJ1-5, is SAVISQKPSRDICQRGTSLTIQCQVDSQVTMMFWYRQQPGQSLTLIATANQGSEATYESGFVIDKFPISRPNLTFSTLTVSNMSPEDSSIYLCSVVETGNNQPQHFGDGTRLSIL.

CDR3 DNA sequence: TGTGCCTGGAGTGTAGCAGGAGGAAACATTCAGTACTTC. This codes for CAWSVAGGNIQYF. The chain is built from TRBV30 and TRBJ2-4; perhaps TRBD2 as D (5 bases). The CDR3 loop spans 13 amino acids. CDR1 is GTSNPN, CDR2 SVGIG, per germline (reference sequence). Trimming removed 0 bases from V and 6 bases from J, with 9 bases in between.

Details on this clonotype: The conserved phenylalanine or tryptophan is not found at the CDR3 terminus, so this likely reflects a read error. This sequence joins TRBV6-5 and TRBJ1-1, with D unresolved. This CDR3 is built from 13 residues. V was pared by 5 bases and J by 2 bases, with 9 bases between. CDR1 and CDR2 from the germline V gene are MNHEY and SVGAGI. The CDR3 coding sequence is TGTGCCAGCAGTACCGATCATAACACTGAAGCTTTCTTG. Its translation: CASSTDHNTEAFL.

This clonotype was counted at least ten times. The rearrangement uses TRBV29-1 and TRBJ2-5, with no clear D. CDR1 SQVTM and CDR2 ANQGSEA come from the germline V gene. There are 13 residues in the CDR3. V dropped 8 bases and J dropped 5 bases, with 18 bases sitting between them. CDR3: CSICPDGWETQYF. As DNA, the CDR3 is TGCAGCATTTGCCCGGACGGTTGGGAGACCCAGTACTTC. The whole variable domain, remainder taken from reference TRBV29-1 and TRBJ2-5, is SAVISQKPSRDICQRGTSLTIQCQVDSQVTMMFWYRQQPGQSLTLIATANQGSEATYESGFVIDKFPISRPNLTFSTLTVSNMSPEDSSIYLCSICPDGWETQYFGPGTRLLVL.

The table lists this clonotype with many counts. The V call is TRBV7-3, the J call TRBJ2-2; no definite D call. The CDR3 has 16 amino acids. V was clipped by 0 bases and J by 2 bases, with 10 bases between them. Germline CDR1 SGHTA, CDR2 FQGTGA. CDR3 DNA: TGTGCCAGCAGCTTAACCGGTACTCATAACACCGGGGAGCTGTTTTTT. Translating it yields CASSLTGTHNTGELFF.

This clonotype was detected once. The chain carries TRBV12-3 or TRBV12-4 and TRBJ1-1; no clear D gene. Trimming left V 9 bases short and J 3 bases short, with 14 bases between. This CDR3 comprises 13 residues. Here the CDR3 DNA reads TGTGCCAGTACCCTCTCGGGCGACACTGAAGCTTTCTTT. Its protein product is CASTLSGDTEAFF.

The chain links TRBV18 to TRBJ2-6, with a possible D match to TRBD2 (6 bases). Deletions cut 1 base from V and 1 base from J, with 20 bases between. The CDR3 length is 20 residues. Germline assignment: CDR1 KGHSH and CDR2 LQKENI. This CDR3 reads CASSPRPRERASSGANVLTF. The CDR3 nucleotides are TGTGCCAGCTCACCACGACCCCGGGAGCGGGCGAGTTCTGGGGCCAACGTCCTGACTTTC.

This clonotype was counted ten times or more. The V and J genes are TRBV20-1 and TRBJ1-5; 7 positions match TRBD1. This CDR3 region has 14 residues. V was pared by 1 base and J by 5 bases, with 5 bases of the junction left unmatched. CDR1 DFQATT and CDR2 SNEGSKA come from the germline V gene (reference sequence). The DNA of the CDR3 is TGCAGTGCTAGAGGAGGTCAGGGGGATCAGCCCCAGCATTTT. It codes for CSARGGQGDQPQHF.

The sample holds many counts of this clonotype. The V call is TRBV6-8, the J call TRBJ1-5, with 11 bases aligning to TRBD1. Per germline, CDR1 MNHGY and CDR2 SAAAGT. V was pared by 6 bases and J by 7 bases, with 8 bases of the junction left unmatched. CDR3 size: 15 residues. CDR3 residues: CASSQTRTGGQPQHF. CDR3 DNA sequence: TGTGCCAGCAGCCAAACAAGGACAGGGGGCCAGCCCCAGCATTTT.

This clonotype has a handful of counts. The J gene is TRBJ1-1, the V gene TRBV6-1; D uncertain. The CDR3 extends over 16 amino acids. Germline V CDR1 and CDR2: MNHNS, SASEGT. V was cut by 4 bases and J by 7 bases, with 22 bases left in between. This chain's CDR3 is CASSGPRSAWVNEAFF. The CDR3 DNA reads TGTGCCAGCAGTGGGCCGAGGTCGGCTTGGGTCAATGAAGCTTTCTTT.

This chain connects TRBV5-6 to TRBJ2-7, with D tentatively TRBD1 (7 bases). The CDR3 totals 15 residues. With 2 bases removed from V and 0 bases from J, the gap between germline ends came to 12 bases. Germline V gives CDR1 SGHDT, CDR2 YYEEEE. The CDR3 DNA reads as TGTGCCAGCAGCTTACGGAGGGGGCACTCCTACGAGCAGTACTTC. Its translation: CASSLRRGHSYEQYF.

This clonotype was counted many times. The gene calls are TRBV5-5 and TRBJ2-2; TRBD1 is a possible D gene (6 bases). V dropped 0 bases and J dropped 0 bases, with 9 bases sitting between them. CDR1 is SGHKS, CDR2 YYEKEE, per germline (reference sequence). The CDR3 is made up of 16 amino acids. The CDR3 DNA sequence: TGTGCCAGCAGCTTGGTGCGACAGGCGAACACCGGGGAGCTGTTTTTT. This encodes CASSLVRQANTGELFF. The complete variable domain, with remaining parts taken from reference TRBV5-5 and TRBJ2-2, reads DAGVTQSPTHLIKTRGQQVTLRCSPISGHKSVSWYQQVLGQGPQFIFQYYEKEERGRGNFPDRFSARQFPNYSSELNVNALLLGDSALYLCASSLVRQANTGELFFGEGSRLTVL.

In its sample, this clonotype was seen many times. The chain uses TRBV10-2 and TRBJ1-5; TRBD1 aligns across 10 bases. The CDR3 runs 18 residues. With 5 bases clipped from V and 1 base from J, the junction kept 11 bases outside the gene matches. Germline V gene sequence: CDR1 WSHSY, CDR2 SAAADI. CDR3 bases: TGCGCCAGCAGTCGTACCGGGACAGGGGAACTCAGCAATCAGCCCCAGCATTTT. It encodes CASSRTGTGELSNQPQHF.

In this sample, this clonotype turned up many times. The chain uses TRBV10-3 and TRBJ1-1; possibly TRBD1 for D (5 bases). Between the trimmed V and J ends, which lost 10 bases and 0 bases, there was a span of 18 bases. CDR3 length equals 15 residues. Germline V lookup: CDR1 ENHRY, CDR2 SYGVKD. As DNA, the CDR3 is TGTGCCACCATTGATGACAGACTTTTGAACACTGAAGCTTTCTTT. Translating it yields CATIDDRLLNTEAFF.

This clonotype was seen more than once but under ten times. This sequence joins TRBV28 and TRBJ2-2; D gene uncertain. Germline CDR1 MDHEN, CDR2 SYDVKM. The CDR3 has 12 residues. V was shortened by 8 bases and J by 2 bases, with 6 bases between the two germline ends. The CDR3 here is CASDSNTGELFF. Here the CDR3 DNA reads TGTGCCAGCGATAGTAACACCGGGGAGCTGTTTTTT.

The sample holds many counts of this clonotype. The rearrangement links TRBV10-3 to TRBJ1-1; D is unresolved. Germline-derived CDR1 and CDR2 are ENHRY and SYGVKD. Trimming cost V 0 bases and J 1 base, with 6 bases left between them. The CDR3 is 14 residues long. The CDR3 reads CAISESRENTEAFF. CDR3 nucleotide sequence: TGTGCCATCAGTGAGTCACGAGAGAACACTGAAGCTTTCTTT.

This clonotype was seen many times. CDR3 sequence: CASSTLDTIYF. CDR3 bases: TGTGCCAGCAGCACCCTAGACACCATATATTTT. The rearrangement joins TRBV11-2 to TRBJ1-3, with D unresolved. From germline, CDR1 is SGHAT and CDR2 FQNNGV. The CDR3 is 11 amino acids. V lost 5 bases, J lost 8 bases, and 7 bases lay in between.

In its sample, this clonotype was seen many times. A much more abundant neighbour one base away suggests this may be a read error. The chain carries TRBV7-8 and TRBJ2-5; unclear D gene. Per germline, CDR1 SGHVS and CDR2 FQNEAQ. CDR3 size: 13 residues. DNA for the CDR3: TGTGCCAGCAGCTTATCACCAGAAGAGGCCCAGTACTTC. This encodes CASSLSPEEAQYF.

This clonotype occurred a few times. The chain links TRBV4-1 to TRBJ1-5; D is unclear. Trimming shortened V by 1 base and J by 0 bases, and 7 bases separated the two germline ends. This CDR3 has 15 amino acids. Germline CDR1 and CDR2: MGHRA and YSYEKL. The CDR3 protein is CASSQGVYSNQPQHF. In nucleotides, the CDR3 is TGCGCCAGCAGCCAAGGGGTTTATAGCAATCAGCCCCAGCATTTT.

Ten or more counts support this clonotype. The V gene is TRBV18, the J gene TRBJ2-2; maybe TRBD1 (6 bases). Per the germline V gene, CDR1 is KGHSH and CDR2 is LQKENI. The CDR3 is made up of 16 amino acids. V lost 3 bases to trimming and J lost 5 bases, with 16 bases between them. The DNA for the CDR3 is TGTGCCAGCTCACCGAACGAGGGACAAGGTACCGGGGAGCTGTTTTTT. This sequence encodes CASSPNEGQGTGELFF.

This clonotype was seen ten or more times. The chain employs TRBV10-3 and TRBJ1-2; D remains unclear. V was shortened by 8 bases and J by 3 bases, with 10 bases between the two germline ends. CDR3 length: 12 amino acids. CDR1 is ENHRY and CDR2 is SYGVKD in the germline V gene. The CDR3: CAISTAHYGYTF. For the CDR3, the DNA is TGTGCCATCTCGACTGCCCACTATGGCTACACCTTC.

The chain combines TRBV4-1 with TRBJ2-2; maybe TRBD1 (5 bases). V lost 0 bases and J 5 bases, leaving 10 bases between the germline ends. Germline CDR1 and CDR2: MGHRA and YSYEKL. This CDR3 has 15 amino acids. CDR3 amino acids: CASSQDRVGTGELFF. The CDR3, as DNA: TGCGCCAGCAGCCAAGACAGGGTGGGAACCGGGGAGCTGTTTTTT.

The chain recombines TRBV12-3 or TRBV12-4 with TRBJ1-2; the D is unclear. This CDR3 has 12 residues. V dropped 1 base and J dropped 6 bases, with 6 bases sitting between them. The CDR3 DNA reads TGTGCCAGCAGTTTAGGGGAAAATGGCTACACCTTC. This encodes CASSLGENGYTF.

This clonotype was counted ten times or more. The CDR3: CASSEHGGDSQYF. The DNA for the CDR3 is TGTGCCAGCAGTGAACACGGGGGGGACTCCCAGTACTTC. J is TRBJ2-5 and V is TRBV25-1, with 8 bases matching TRBD2. V was clipped by 2 bases and J by 9 bases; unmatched bases: 5. The germline gives CDR1 MGHDK, CDR2 SYGVNS. The CDR3 loop spans 13 amino acids.

This clonotype has a count of ten or more. The chain has TRBV12-3 or TRBV12-4 and TRBJ1-1; 10 nucleotides line up with TRBD1. Trimming at V came to 5 bases and at J to 6 bases, leaving 6 bases not matched to a gene. The length of the CDR3 is 14 residues. The CDR3 protein is CASSDRDRGPEAFF. CDR3 nucleotide sequence: TGTGCCAGCAGTGACCGGGACAGGGGACCTGAAGCTTTCTTT.

This clonotype was observed a few times. The rearrangement uses TRBV29-1 and TRBJ1-3; D remains ambiguous. Germline V gene sequence: CDR1 SQVTM, CDR2 ANQGSEA. The CDR3 totals 14 residues. Trimming pared 7 bases from V and 0 bases from J, leaving 13 bases between. The CDR3 region is CSAGEAASGNTIYF. CDR3 DNA: TGCAGCGCTGGGGAGGCGGCCTCTGGAAACACCATATATTTT. The whole variable domain, filled in from reference TRBV29-1 and TRBJ1-3, reads SAVISQKPSRDICQRGTSLTIQCQVDSQVTMMFWYRQQPGQSLTLIATANQGSEATYESGFVIDKFPISRPNLTFSTLTVSNMSPEDSSIYLCSAGEAASGNTIYFGEGSWLTVV.

At least ten counts were recorded for this clonotype. The genes are TRBV3-1 and TRBJ1-1; tentatively, D is TRBD1 (6 bases). Deletions cut 1 base from V and 10 bases from J, with 16 bases between. CDR1 and CDR2 (germline): LGHDT, YNNKEL (reference sequence). The CDR3 is made up of 14 amino acids. This CDR3 reads CASSQAPGAVGAFF. The CDR3 DNA reads as TGTGCCAGCAGCCAAGCGCCAGGGGCGGTTGGAGCTTTCTTT.